This T cell receptor (beta chain) originates from a study of CD8+ T cells in alopecia areata. Turning to the study itself: At a dose of 5 to 10 mg twice daily, oral tofacitinib was given to treated patients.

Whole-study findings and limits: Lesional scalp displayed greater clonality than normal scalp, most notably in alopecia totalis/universalis.

Germline lookup yields CDR1 SGDLS and CDR2 YYNGEE. The V and J ends lost 3 bases and 2 bases, in that order; junction bases with no gene match: 2. The CDR3 runs to 15 residues. The authors extracted RNA and reverse transcribed it into cDNA as the sequencing template. The assay was immunoSEQ multiplex PCR, and TCRdb's table has in-frame clones only and misses some. The table records about 200,000 clones, more than 30% of them present only once. This clone was counted many times. What it binds is not known. Additional DNA sequences in this sample encode the identical CDR3. The treatment here: oral pan-JAK inhibitor, 5-10 mg twice daily. Sampling of alopecia areata patients yielded lesional scalp punch biopsies as well as peripheral blood.

V and J are TRBV9 and TRBJ2-7; 13 bases align to TRBD2. The starting material was CD4+ T cells sorted from blood, obtained between weeks 30 and 35, from a patient treated with tofacitinib. The sequence derives from a human donor with alopecia areata. CDR3 sequence (DNA): TGTGCCAGCAGCGCGGGACTAGCGGGACCCTACGAGCAGTACTTC. Translated, it gives CASSAGLAGPYEQYF.